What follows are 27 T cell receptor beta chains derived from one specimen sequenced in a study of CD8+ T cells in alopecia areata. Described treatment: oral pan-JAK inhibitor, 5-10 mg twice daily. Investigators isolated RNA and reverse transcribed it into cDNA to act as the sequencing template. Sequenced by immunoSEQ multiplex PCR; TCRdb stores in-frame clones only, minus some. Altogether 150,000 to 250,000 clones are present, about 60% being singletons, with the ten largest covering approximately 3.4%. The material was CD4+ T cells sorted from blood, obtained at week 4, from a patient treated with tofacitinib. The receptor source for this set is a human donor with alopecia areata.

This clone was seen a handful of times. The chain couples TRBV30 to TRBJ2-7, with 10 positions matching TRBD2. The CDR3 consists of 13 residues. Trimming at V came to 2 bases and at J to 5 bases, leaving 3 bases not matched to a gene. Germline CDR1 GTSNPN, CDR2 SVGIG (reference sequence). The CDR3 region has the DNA TGTGCCTGGAGTATCGGACTAGCGGACGAGCAGTACTTC. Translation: CAWSIGLADEQYF.

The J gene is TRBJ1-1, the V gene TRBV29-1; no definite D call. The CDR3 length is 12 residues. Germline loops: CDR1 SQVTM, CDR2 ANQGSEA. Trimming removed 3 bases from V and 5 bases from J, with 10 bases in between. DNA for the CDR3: TGCAGCGTTGACATGGTACGTACTGAAGCTTTCTTT. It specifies CSVDMVRTEAFF.

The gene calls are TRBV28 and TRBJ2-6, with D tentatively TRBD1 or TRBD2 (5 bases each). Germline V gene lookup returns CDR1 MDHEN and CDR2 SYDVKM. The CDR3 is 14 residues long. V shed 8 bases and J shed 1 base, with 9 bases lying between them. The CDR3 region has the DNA TGTGCCAGCGGGGGAGTATCTGGGGCCAACGTCCTGACTTTC. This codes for CASGGVSGANVLTF.

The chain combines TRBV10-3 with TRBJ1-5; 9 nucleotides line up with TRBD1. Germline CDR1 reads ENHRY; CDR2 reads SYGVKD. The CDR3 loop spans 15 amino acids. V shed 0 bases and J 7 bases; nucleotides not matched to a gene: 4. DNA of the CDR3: TGTGCCATCAGTGAGTCCCGGACAGGGGTGCAGCCCCAGCATTTT. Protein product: CAISESRTGVQPQHF.

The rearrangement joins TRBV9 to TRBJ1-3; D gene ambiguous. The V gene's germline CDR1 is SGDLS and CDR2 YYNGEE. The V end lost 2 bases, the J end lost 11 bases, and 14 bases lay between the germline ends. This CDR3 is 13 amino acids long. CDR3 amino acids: CASSVGLETSIYF. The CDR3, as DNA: TGTGCCAGCAGCGTCGGCCTCGAGACCTCCATATATTTT.

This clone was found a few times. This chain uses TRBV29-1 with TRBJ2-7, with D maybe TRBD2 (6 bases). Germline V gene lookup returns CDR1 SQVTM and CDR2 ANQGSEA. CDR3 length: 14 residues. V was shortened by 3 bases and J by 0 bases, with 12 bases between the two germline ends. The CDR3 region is CSVDRGGASYEQYF. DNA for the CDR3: TGCAGCGTTGATAGAGGAGGGGCCTCCTACGAGCAGTACTTC.

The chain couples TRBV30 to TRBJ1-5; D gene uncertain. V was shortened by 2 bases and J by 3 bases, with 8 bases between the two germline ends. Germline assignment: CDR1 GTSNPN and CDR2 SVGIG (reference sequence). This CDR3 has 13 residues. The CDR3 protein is CAWSPPSNQPQHF. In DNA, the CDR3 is TGTGCCTGGAGTCCTCCCTCCAATCAGCCCCAGCATTTT.

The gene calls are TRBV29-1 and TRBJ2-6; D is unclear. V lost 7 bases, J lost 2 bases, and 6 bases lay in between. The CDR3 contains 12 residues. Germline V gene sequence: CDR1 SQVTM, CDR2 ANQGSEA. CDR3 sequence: CSAGPGANVLTF. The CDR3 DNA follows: TGCAGCGCTGGGCCTGGGGCCAACGTCCTGACTTTC.

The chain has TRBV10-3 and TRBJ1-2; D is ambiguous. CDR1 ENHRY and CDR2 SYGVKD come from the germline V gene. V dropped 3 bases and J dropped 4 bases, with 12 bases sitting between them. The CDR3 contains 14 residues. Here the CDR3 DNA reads TGTGCCATCAGTGAACCTGGTCGGTTCTATGGCTACACCTTC. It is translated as CAISEPGRFYGYTF.

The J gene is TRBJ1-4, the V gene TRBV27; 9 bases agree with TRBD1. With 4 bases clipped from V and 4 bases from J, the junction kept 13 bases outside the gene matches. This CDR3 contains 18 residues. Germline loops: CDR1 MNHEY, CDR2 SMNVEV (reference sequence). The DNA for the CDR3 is TGTGCCAGCAGTTCATTGGACAGGGGCGACCCGATTAATGAAAAACTGTTTTTT. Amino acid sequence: CASSSLDRGDPINEKLFF.

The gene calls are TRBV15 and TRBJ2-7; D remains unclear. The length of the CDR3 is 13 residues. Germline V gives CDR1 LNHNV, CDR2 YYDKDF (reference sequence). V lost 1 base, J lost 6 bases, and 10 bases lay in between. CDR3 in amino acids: CATSRGAKGEQYF. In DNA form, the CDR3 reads TGTGCCACCAGCAGAGGGGCCAAGGGCGAGCAGTACTTC.

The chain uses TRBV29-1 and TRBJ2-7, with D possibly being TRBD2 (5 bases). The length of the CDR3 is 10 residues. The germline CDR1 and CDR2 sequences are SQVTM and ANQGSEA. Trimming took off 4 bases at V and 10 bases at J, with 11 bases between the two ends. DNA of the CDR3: TGCAGCGTTGGTCGGGAAATACAGTACTTC. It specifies CSVGREIQYF.

CDR3 region: CASSFKAGGEQPQHF. The CDR3 DNA reads as TGTGCCAGCAGCTTCAAGGCAGGGGGCGAACAGCCCCAGCATTTT. The chain has TRBV11-2 and TRBJ1-5, with 8 bases that match TRBD1. V lost 3 bases and J lost 7; bases outside the gene matches: 8. The CDR3 has 15 residues. From germline, CDR1 is SGHAT and CDR2 FQNNGV.

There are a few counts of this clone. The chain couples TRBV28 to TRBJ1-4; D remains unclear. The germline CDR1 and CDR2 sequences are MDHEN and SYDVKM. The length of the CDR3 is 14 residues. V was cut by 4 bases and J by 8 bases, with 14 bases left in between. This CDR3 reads CASSSIERREKLFF. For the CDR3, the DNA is TGTGCCAGCAGTTCGATTGAGCGCAGGGAAAAACTGTTTTTT.

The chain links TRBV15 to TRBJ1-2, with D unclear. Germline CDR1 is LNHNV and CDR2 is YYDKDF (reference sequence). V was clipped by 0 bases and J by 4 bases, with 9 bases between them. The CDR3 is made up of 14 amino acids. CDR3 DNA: TGTGCCACCAGCAGAGATCCAGGACGCTATGGCTACACCTTC. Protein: CATSRDPGRYGYTF.

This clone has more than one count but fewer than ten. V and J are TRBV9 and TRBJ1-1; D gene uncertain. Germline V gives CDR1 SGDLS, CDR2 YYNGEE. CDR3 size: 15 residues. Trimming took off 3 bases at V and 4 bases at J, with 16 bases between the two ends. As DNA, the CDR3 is TGTGCCAGCAGCGGACATGGAGCAGGTCCCACTGAAGCTTTCTTT. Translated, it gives CASSGHGAGPTEAFF. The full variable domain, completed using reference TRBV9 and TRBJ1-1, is DSGVTQTPKHLITATGQRVTLRCSPRSGDLSVYWYQQSLDQGLQFLIQYYNGEERAKGNILERFSAQQFPDLHSELNLSSLELGDSALYFCASSGHGAGPTEAFFGQGTRLTVV.

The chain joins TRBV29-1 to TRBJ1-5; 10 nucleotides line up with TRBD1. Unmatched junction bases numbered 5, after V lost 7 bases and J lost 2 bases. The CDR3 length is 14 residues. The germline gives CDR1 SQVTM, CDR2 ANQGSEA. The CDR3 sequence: CSARTGGGNQPQHF. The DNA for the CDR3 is TGCAGCGCAAGGACAGGGGGTGGCAATCAGCCCCAGCATTTT.

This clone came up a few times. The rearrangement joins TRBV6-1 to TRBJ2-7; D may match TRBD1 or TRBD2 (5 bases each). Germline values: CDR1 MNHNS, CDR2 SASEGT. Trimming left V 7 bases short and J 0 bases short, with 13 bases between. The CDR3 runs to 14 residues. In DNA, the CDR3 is TGTGCCAGCATTTCCGGGACCTACTCCTACGAGCAGTACTTC. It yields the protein CASISGTYSYEQYF.

The CDR3 DNA follows: TGCGCCAGCAGCGGAGTGTACGAGCAGTACTTC. Protein sequence: CASSGVYEQYF. J is TRBJ2-7 and V is TRBV5-1; D is uncertain. CDR3 length: 11 amino acids. V lost 4 bases to trimming and J lost 4 bases, with 6 bases between them. The germline V gene has CDR1 SGHRS and CDR2 YFSETQ.

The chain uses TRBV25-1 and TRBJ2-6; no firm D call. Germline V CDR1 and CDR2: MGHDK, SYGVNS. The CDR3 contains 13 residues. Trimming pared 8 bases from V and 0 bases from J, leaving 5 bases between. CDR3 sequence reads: CASLYSGANVLTF. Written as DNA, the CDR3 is TGTGCCAGCCTGTACTCTGGGGCCAACGTCCTGACTTTC. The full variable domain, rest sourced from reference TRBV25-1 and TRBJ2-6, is EADIYQTPRYLVIGTGKKITLECSQTMGHDKMYWYQQDPGMELHLIHYSYGVNSTEKGDLSSESTVSRIRTEHFPLTLESARPSHTSQYLCASLYSGANVLTFGAGSRLTVL.

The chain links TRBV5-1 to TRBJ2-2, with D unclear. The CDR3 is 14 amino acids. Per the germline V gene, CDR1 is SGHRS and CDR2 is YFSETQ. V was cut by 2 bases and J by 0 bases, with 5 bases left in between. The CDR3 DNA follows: TGCGCCAGCAGCTTAAACTCGAACACCGGGGAGCTGTTTTTT. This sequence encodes CASSLNSNTGELFF.

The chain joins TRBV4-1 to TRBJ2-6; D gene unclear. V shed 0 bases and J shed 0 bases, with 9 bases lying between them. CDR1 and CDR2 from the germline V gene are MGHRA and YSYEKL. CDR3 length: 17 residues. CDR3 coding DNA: TGCGCCAGCAGCCAAGATCCGGCTTACTCTGGGGCCAACGTCCTGACTTTC. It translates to CASSQDPAYSGANVLTF.

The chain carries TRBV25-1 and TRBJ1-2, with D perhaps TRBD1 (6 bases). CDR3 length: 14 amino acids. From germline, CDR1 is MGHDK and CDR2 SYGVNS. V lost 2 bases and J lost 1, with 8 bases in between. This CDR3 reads CASSEQGINYGYTF. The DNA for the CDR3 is TGTGCCAGCAGTGAACAGGGGATTAACTATGGCTACACCTTC.

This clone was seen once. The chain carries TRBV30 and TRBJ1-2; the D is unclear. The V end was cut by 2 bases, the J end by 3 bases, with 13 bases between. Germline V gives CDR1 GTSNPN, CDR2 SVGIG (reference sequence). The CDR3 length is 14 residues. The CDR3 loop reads CAWSRARGDYGYTF. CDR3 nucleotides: TGTGCCTGGAGTAGGGCCCGGGGAGACTATGGCTACACCTTC.

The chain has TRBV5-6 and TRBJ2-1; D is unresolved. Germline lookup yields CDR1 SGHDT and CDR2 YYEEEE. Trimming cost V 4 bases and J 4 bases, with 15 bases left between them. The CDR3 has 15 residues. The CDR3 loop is CASSPRAYRYNEQFF. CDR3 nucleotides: TGTGCCAGCAGCCCAAGAGCTTATCGATACAATGAGCAGTTCTTC.

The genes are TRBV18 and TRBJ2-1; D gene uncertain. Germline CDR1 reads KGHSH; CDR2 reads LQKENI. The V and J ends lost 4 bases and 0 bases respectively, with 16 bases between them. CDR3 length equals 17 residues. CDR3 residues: CASSLSNRVSSYNEQFF. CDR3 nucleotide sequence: TGTGCCAGCTCACTAAGTAATCGGGTGAGCTCCTACAATGAGCAGTTCTTC. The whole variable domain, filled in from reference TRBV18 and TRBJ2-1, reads NAGVMQNPRHLVRRRGQEARLRCSPMKGHSHVYWYRQLPEEGLKFMVYLQKENIIDESGMPKERFSAEFPKEGPSILRIQQVVRGDSAAYFCASSLSNRVSSYNEQFFGPGTRLTVL.

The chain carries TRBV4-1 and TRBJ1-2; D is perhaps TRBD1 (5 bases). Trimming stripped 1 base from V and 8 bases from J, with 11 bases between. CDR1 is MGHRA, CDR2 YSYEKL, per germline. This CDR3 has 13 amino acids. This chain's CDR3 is CASSQAAGRGYTF. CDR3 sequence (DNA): TGCGCCAGCAGCCAAGCCGCAGGGCGCGGCTACACCTTC.